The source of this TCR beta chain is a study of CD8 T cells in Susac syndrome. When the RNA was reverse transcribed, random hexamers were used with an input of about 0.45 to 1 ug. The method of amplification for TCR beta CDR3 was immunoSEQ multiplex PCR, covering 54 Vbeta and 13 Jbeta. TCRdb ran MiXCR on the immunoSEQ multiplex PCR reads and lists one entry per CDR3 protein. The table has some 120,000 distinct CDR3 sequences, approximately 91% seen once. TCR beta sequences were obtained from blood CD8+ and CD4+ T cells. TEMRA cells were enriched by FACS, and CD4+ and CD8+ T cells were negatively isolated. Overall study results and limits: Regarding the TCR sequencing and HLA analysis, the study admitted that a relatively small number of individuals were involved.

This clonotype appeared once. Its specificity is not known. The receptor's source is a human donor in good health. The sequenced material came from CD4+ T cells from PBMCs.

The CDR3 DNA is TGTGCCAGCAGCAAACGAATCGGACAGGGTGTTCCCGGGGAGCTGTTTTTT. Protein product: CASSKRIGQGVPGELFF. V usage is TRBV11-3 and J usage is TRBJ2-2; TRBD1 aligns across 8 bases. The CDR3 totals 17 residues. Germline lookup yields CDR1 SGHNT and CDR2 YENEEA. V lost 5 bases to trimming and J lost 6 bases; unmatched junction nucleotides: 14.